The T cell receptor (beta chain) described here comes from a study of blood T cells in healthy people across ages. Overall study findings and caveats: Unsorted PBMCs prevented conclusive naive versus antigen-experienced comparison.

Using a J-beta primer mix together with a sample-barcoded 5' primer, a second PCR was run for roughly 7 to 12 cycles. A template-switch adaptor that had 12 random nucleotides put a tag on each cDNA molecule. TCRdb re-analysed the 5' RACE reads in MiXCR, keeping a single row per CDR3 protein. The profile shows approximately 2,000,000 distinct CDR3 sequences, more than 35% of them singletons. Peripheral blood samples of 9 to 10 milliliters were drawn from each donor. This clonotype was seen only a few times. Antigen unknown. The V gene end was trimmed by 5 bases and the J gene end by 0 bases; junction bases not matched to a gene: 9. From germline, CDR1 is SGDLS and CDR2 YYNGEE. The CDR3 consists of 17 residues.

The receptor's source is a human donor in good health. Sequencing was performed on blood. This chain connects TRBV9 to TRBJ2-7, with 12 bases that match TRBD2. CDR3 nucleotide sequence: TGTGCCAGCAGTACCGGGACTAGCGGGTTAGTCTCCTACGAGCAGTACTTC. This translates into CASSTGTSGLVSYEQYF.